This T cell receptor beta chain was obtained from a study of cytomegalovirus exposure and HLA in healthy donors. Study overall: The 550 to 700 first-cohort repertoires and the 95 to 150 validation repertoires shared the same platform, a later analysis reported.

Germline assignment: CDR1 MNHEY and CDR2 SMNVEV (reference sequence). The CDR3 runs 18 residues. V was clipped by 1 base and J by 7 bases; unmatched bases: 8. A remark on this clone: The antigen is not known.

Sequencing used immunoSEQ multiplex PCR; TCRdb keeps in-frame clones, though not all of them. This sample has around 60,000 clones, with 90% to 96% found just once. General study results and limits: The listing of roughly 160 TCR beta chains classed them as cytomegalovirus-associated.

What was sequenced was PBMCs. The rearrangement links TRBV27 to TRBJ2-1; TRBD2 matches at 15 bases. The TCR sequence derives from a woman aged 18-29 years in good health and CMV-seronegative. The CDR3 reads CASSLFGLAGGWMNEQFF. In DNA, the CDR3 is TGTGCCAGCAGTTTATTCGGACTAGCGGGAGGGTGGATGAATGAGCAGTTCTTC.